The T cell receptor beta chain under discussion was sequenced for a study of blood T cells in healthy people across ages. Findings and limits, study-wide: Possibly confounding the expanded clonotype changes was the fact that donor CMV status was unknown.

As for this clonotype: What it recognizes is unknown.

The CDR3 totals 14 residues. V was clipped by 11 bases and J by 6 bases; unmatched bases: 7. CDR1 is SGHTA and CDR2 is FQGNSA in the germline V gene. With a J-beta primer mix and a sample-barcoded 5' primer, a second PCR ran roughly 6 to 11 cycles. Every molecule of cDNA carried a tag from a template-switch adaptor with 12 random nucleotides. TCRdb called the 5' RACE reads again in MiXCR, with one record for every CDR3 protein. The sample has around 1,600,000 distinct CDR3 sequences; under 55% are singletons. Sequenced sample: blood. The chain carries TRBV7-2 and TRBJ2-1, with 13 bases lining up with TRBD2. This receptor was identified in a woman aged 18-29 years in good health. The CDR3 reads CACSGLAGLNEQFF. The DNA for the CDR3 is TGTGCCTGCTCGGGACTAGCGGGACTCAATGAGCAGTTCTTC.